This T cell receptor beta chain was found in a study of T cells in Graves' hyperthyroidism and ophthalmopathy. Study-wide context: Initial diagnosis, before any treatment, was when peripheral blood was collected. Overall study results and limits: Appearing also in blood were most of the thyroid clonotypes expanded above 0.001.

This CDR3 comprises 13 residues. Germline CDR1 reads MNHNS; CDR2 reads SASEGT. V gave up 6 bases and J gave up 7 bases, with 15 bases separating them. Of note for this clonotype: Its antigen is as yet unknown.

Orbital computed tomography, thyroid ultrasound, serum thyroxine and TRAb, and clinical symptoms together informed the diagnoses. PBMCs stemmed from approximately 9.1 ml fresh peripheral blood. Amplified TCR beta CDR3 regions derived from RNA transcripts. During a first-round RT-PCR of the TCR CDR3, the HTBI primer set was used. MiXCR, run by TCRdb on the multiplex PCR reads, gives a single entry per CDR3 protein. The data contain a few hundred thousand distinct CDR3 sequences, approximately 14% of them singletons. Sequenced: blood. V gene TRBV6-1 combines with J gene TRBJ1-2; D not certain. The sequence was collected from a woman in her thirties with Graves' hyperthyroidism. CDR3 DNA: TGTGCCAGCAGATACAGCGCCCTTAGTGGCTACACCTTC. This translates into CASRYSALSGYTF.